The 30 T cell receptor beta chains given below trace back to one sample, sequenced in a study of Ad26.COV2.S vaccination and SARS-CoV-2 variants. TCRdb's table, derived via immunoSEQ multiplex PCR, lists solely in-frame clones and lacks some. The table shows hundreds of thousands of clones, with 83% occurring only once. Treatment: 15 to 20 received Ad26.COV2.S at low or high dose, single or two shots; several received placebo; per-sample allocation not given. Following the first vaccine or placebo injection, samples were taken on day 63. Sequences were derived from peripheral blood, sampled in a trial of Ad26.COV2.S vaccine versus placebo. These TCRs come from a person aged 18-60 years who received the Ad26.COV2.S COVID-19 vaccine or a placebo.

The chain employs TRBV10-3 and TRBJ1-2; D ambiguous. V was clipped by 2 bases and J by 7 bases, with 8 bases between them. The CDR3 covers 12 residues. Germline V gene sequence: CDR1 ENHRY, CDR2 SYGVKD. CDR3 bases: TGTGCCATCAGTGAGCCCCTTCGTGGCTACACCTTC. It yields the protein CAISEPLRGYTF.

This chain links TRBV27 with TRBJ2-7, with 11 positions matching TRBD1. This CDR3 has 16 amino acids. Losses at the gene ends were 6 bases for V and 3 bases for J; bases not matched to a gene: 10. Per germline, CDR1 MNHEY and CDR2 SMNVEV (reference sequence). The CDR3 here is CASRLLPGQGVYEQYF. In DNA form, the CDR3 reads TGTGCCAGCAGACTACTCCCGGGACAGGGGGTCTACGAGCAGTACTTC.

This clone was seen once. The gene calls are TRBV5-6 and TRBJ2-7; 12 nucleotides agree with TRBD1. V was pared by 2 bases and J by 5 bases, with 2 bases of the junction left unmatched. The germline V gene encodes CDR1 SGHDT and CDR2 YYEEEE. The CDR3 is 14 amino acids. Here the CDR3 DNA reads TGTGCCAGCAGCTTTGGGACAGGGGGCCACGAGCAGTACTTC. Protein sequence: CASSFGTGGHEQYF.

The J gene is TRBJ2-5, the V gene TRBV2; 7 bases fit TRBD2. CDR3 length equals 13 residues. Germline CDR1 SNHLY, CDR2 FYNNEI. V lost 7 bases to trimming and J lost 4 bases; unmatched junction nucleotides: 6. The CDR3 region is CASIPRGTETQYF. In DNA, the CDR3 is TGTGCCAGCATCCCGCGGGGGACAGAGACCCAGTACTTC. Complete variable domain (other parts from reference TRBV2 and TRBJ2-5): EPEVTQTPSHQVTQMGQEVILRCVPISNHLYFYWYRQILGQKVEFLVSFYNNEISEKSEIFDDQFSVERPDGSNFTLKIRSTKLEDSAMYFCASIPRGTETQYFGPGTRLLVL.

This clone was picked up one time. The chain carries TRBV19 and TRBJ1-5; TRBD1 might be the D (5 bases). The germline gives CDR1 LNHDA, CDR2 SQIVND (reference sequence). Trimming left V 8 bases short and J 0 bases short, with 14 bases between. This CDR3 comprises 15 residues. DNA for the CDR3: TGTGCCAGTGGTCAGGGCCTTTATAGCAATCAGCCCCAGCATTTT. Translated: CASGQGLYSNQPQHF.

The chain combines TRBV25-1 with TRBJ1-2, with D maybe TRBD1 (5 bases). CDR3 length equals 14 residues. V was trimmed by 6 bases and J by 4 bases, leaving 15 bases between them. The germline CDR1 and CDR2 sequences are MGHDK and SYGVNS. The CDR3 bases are TGTGCCAGCAGGGCCCCCGGGGGGGGCTATGGCTACACCTTC. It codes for CASRAPGGGYGYTF.

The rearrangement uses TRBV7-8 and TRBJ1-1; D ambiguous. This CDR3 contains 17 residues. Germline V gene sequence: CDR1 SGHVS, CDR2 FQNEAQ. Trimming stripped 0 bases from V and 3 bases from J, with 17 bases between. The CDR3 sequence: CASSLAGPGEEDTEAFF. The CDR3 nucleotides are TGTGCCAGCAGCTTAGCAGGACCCGGGGAGGAGGACACTGAAGCTTTCTTT.

CDR3 protein: CASSLSRAGGVYEQYF. CDR3 sequence (DNA): TGTGCCAGCAGCTTGAGTCGGGCAGGTGGGGTGTACGAGCAGTACTTC. The chain couples TRBV5-5 to TRBJ2-7; D call uncertain. Trimming took 1 base from V and 4 from J, leaving 18 bases between them. Per germline, CDR1 SGHKS and CDR2 YYEKEE (reference sequence). This CDR3 contains 16 residues.

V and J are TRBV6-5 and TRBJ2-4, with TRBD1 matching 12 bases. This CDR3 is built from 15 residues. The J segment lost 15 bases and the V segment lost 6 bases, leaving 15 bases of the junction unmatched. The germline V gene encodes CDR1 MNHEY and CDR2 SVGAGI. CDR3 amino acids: CASSPGTGGQTLPYF. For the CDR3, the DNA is TGTGCCAGCAGCCCCGGGACAGGGGGCCAAACATTGCCGTACTTC.

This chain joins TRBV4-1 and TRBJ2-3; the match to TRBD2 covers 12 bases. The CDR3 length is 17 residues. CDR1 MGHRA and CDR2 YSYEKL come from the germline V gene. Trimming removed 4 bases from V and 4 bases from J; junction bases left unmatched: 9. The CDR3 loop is CASSRNGLAGTADTQYF. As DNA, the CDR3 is TGCGCCAGCAGCCGAAATGGACTAGCGGGGACAGCAGATACGCAGTATTTT.

CDR3 protein: CSVEDDLPGRRLPYEQYF. The CDR3 DNA reads as TGCAGCGTTGAAGATGATCTCCCGGGCAGGAGGTTGCCCTACGAGCAGTACTTC. This chain connects TRBV29-1 to TRBJ2-7; D is possibly TRBD2 (5 bases). Germline V gene sequence: CDR1 SQVTM, CDR2 ANQGSEA. V was cut by 0 bases and J by 2 bases, with 23 bases left in between. The CDR3 is 18 amino acids.

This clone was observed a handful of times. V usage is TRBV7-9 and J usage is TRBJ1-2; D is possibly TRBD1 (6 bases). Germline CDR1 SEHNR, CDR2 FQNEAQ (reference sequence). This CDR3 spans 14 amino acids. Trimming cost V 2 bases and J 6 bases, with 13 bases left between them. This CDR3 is CASSLIGGGHGYTF. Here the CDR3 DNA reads TGTGCCAGCAGCTTAATCGGAGGGGGGCATGGCTACACCTTC.

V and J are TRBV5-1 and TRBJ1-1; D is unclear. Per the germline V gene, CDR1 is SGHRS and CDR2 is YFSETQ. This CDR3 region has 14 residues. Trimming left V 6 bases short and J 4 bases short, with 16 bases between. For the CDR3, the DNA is TGCGCCAGCAAGGGAACTACGGGCGGCACTGAAGCTTTCTTT. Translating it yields CASKGTTGGTEAFF.

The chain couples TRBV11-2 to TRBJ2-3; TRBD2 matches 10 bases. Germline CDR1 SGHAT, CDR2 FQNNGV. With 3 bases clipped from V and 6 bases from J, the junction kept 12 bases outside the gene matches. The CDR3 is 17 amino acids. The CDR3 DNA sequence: TGTGCCAGCAGCTTTCGACCGGGAAGCGGGAGGGGCGATACGCAGTATTTT. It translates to CASSFRPGSGRGDTQYF.

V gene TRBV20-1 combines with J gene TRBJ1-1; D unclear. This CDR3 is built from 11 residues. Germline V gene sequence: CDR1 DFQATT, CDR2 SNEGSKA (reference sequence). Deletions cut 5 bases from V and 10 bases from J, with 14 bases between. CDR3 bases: TGCAGTGCTGAGAGAGACGAAAGAGCTTTCTTT. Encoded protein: CSAERDERAFF.

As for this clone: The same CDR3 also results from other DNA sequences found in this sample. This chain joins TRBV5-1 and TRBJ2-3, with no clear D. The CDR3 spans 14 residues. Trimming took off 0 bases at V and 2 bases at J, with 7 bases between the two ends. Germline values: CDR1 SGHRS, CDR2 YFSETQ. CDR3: CASSLERPTDTQYF. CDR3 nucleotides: TGCGCCAGCAGCTTGGAGCGTCCCACAGATACGCAGTATTTT.

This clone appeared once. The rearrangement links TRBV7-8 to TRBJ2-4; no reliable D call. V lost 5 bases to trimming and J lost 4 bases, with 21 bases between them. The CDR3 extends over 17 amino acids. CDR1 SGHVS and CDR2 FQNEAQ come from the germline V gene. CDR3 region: CASSALWTARTKNIQYF. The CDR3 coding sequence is TGTGCCAGCAGCGCCCTCTGGACGGCCCGCACTAAAAACATTCAGTACTTC.

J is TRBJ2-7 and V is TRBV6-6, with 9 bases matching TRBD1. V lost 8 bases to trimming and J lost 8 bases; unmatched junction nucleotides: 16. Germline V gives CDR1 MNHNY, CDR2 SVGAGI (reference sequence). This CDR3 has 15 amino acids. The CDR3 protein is CASAGSGDRGSKQYF. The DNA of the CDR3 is TGTGCCAGCGCGGGGTCCGGCGACAGGGGGAGCAAGCAGTACTTC.

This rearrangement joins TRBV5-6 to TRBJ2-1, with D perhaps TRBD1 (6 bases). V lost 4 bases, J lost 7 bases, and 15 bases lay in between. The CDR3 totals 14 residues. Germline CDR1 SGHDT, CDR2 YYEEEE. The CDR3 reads CASSIGQSLNEQFF. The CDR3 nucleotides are TGTGCCAGCAGCATAGGACAGTCCCTAAATGAGCAGTTCTTC.

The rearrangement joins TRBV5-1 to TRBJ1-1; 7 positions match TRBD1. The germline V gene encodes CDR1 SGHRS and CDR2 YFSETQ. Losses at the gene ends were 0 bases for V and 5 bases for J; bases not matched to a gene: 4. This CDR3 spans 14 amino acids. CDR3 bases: TGCGCCAGCAGCTTGGCGGCAGGGGGGACTGAAGCTTTCTTT. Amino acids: CASSLAAGGTEAFF.

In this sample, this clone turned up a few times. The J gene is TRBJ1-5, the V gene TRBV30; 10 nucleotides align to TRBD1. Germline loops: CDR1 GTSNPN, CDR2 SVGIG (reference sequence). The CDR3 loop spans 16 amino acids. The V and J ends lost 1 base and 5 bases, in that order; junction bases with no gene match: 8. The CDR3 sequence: CAWSGPGTGADQPQHF. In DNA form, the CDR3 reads TGTGCCTGGAGTGGGCCCGGGACAGGGGCGGATCAGCCCCAGCATTTT.

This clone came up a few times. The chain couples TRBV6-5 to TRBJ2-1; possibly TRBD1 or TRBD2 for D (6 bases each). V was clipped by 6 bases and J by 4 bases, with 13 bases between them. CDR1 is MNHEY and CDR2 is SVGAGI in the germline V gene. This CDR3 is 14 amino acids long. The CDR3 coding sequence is TGTGCCAGCAGGGTCGGGGGCCCTTACAATGAGCAGTTCTTC. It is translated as CASRVGGPYNEQFF.

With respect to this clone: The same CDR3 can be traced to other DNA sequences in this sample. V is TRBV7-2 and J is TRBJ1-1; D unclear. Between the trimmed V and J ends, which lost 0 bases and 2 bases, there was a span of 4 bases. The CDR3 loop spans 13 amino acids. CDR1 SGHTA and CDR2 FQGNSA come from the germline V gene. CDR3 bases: TGTGCCAGCAGCTTAGCAGGAAACACTGAAGCTTTCTTT. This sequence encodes CASSLAGNTEAFF.

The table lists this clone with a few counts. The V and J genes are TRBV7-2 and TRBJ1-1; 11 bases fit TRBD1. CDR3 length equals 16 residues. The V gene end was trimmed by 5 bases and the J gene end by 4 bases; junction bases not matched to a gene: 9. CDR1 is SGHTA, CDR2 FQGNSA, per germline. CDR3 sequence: CASSLGQGAYGTEAFF. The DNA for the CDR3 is TGTGCCAGCAGCCTAGGACAGGGGGCGTACGGCACTGAAGCTTTCTTT.

The CDR3 sequence is CSVEIGSYEQYF. DNA for the CDR3: TGCAGCGTTGAGATTGGCAGCTACGAGCAGTACTTC. The V call is TRBV29-1, the J call TRBJ2-7; no clear D. Between the trimmed V and J ends, which lost 3 bases and 3 bases, there was a span of 9 bases. The CDR3 consists of 12 residues. The germline gives CDR1 SQVTM, CDR2 ANQGSEA.

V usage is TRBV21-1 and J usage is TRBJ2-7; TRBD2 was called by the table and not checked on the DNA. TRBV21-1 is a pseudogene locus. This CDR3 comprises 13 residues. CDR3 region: CASQGTSGSQQYF. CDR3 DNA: TGTGCCAGCCAAGGCACTAGCGGGAGCCAGCAGTACTTC.

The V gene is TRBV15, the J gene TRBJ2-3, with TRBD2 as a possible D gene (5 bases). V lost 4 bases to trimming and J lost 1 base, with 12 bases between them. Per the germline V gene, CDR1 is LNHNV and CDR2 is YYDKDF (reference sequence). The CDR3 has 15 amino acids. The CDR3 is CATSTWEWGTDTQYF. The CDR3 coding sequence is TGTGCCACCAGCACGTGGGAGTGGGGCACAGATACGCAGTATTTT.

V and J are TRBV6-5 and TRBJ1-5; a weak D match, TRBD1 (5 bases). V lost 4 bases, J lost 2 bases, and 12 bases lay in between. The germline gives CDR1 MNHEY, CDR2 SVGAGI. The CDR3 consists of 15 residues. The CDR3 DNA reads TGTGCCAGCAGTTTGACAGCCCTTGGCAATCAGCCCCAGCATTTT. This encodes CASSLTALGNQPQHF.

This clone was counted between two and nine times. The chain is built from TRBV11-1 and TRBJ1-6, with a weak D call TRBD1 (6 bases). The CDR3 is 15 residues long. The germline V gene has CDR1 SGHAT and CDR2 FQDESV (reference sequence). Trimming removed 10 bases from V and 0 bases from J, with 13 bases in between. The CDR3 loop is CAIGGLSSYNSPLHF. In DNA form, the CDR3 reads TGTGCCATAGGGGGACTGAGCTCCTATAATTCACCCCTCCACTTT.

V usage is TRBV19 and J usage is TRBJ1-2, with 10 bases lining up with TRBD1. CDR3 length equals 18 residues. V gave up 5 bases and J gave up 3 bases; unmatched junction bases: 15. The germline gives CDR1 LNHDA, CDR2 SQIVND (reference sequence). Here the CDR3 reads CASSYLNSDRGAYYGYTF. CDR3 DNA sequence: TGTGCCAGTAGTTACCTGAATTCGGACAGGGGGGCTTACTATGGCTACACCTTC.